This TCR beta chain appears in the sequencing data of a study of cytomegalovirus exposure and HLA in healthy donors. Study in general: Genotyping of 398 donors showed that over 80% belonged to the Caucasian-associated ancestry cluster.

The primer mix had 60 Vbeta and 13 Jbeta primers. Sequencing used immunoSEQ multiplex PCR; TCRdb keeps in-frame clones, though not all of them. The sample lists around 98,000 clones, roughly 76% occurring once. General study results and limits: When the data were analyzed later, several of the most significant clusters appeared to be linked to common viral pathogens. CMV serostatus was the only recorded immune exposure for donors. The authors listed 150 to 200 TCR beta chains as cytomegalovirus-associated.

As to this clone: Antigen unknown.

This CDR3 has 16 residues. J lost 5 bases, V lost 2 bases, and 6 bases had no gene match. From germline, CDR1 is SEHNR and CDR2 FQNEAQ (reference sequence). The V gene is TRBV7-9, the J gene TRBJ2-5; TRBD2 agrees at 12 bases. The TCR comes from a human donor in good health. The sequenced sample was PBMCs. In nucleotides, the CDR3 is TGTGCCAGCAGCTTATCGGGACTAGCGGGCGGGGAGACCCAGTACTTC. Protein: CASSLSGLAGGETQYF.